The 32 T cell receptor beta chains below were found in one sample sequenced in a study of T-cell memory formation after mild COVID-19 (dated by TCRdb to the early 2020s). The method behind the library was 5' RACE. The instrument was an Illumina NovaSeq 6000. TCRdb trimmed public reads at Q25 via fastp, called clones via MiXCR and kept in-frame beta chains. Each record represents a unique CDR3 protein, reported with the most common genes and DNA among its rows. The sample has more than 450,000 distinct CDR3 sequences on record, 15% to 20% of them singletons. Around 12% of the sample is held by the ten biggest clonotypes. Sequencing was performed on PBMCs or a T cell subset sorted from them (not recorded which). The receptors were gathered from an adult woman who had mild COVID-19 (a few samples of this study predate the infection). The sample titles of this study are shuffled in the database, so cell type and time point are left out; the donor was told from shared clones.

There are a few counts of this clonotype. This chain connects TRBV2 to TRBJ2-5; tentatively, D is TRBD1 (5 bases). The length of the CDR3 is 14 residues. Germline V gene lookup returns CDR1 SNHLY and CDR2 FYNNEI. The V and J ends lost 6 bases and 1 base respectively, with 12 bases between them. The CDR3 coding sequence is TGTGCCAGCAGAAAAGACAGTATCCAAGAGACCCAGTACTTC. It translates to CASRKDSIQETQYF.

The V and J genes are TRBV13 and TRBJ2-1; 10 nucleotides align to TRBD2. Germline V lookup: CDR1 PRHDT, CDR2 FYEKMQ (reference sequence). This CDR3 spans 11 amino acids. Trimming took 4 bases from V and 12 from J; bases not matched to a gene: 0. The CDR3 region has the DNA TGTGCCAGCAGCTCTAGCGGGGGGCAGTTCTTC. It codes for CASSSSGGQFF.

The chain combines TRBV28 with TRBJ2-7; 9 bases are shared with TRBD2. V dropped 6 bases and J dropped 5; count of bases not matched to a gene: 5. The CDR3 is 13 amino acids. Germline-derived CDR1 and CDR2 are MDHEN and SYDVKM. The CDR3 protein is CASRDSGSNEQYF. CDR3 nucleotides: TGTGCCAGCAGGGATAGCGGGAGTAACGAGCAGTACTTC.

This clonotype was observed at least ten times. V gene TRBV5-1 combines with J gene TRBJ1-5; D might be TRBD1 (5 bases). This CDR3 contains 17 residues. Trimming took off 0 bases at V and 0 bases at J, with 13 bases between the two ends. Germline CDR1 is SGHRS and CDR2 is YFSETQ. CDR3 sequence reads: CASSLGDGGPSNQPQHF. CDR3 sequence (DNA): TGCGCCAGCAGCTTGGGGGACGGCGGACCTAGCAATCAGCCCCAGCATTTT.

This clonotype was recorded a few times. The chain employs TRBV20-1 and TRBJ2-7; the match to TRBD2 covers 7 bases. After removal of 7 bases from V and 3 bases from J, the junction contained 9 bases not matched to a gene. Germline values: CDR1 DFQATT, CDR2 SNEGSKA (reference sequence). This CDR3 contains 13 residues. CDR3 DNA sequence: TGCAGTGTCAGCCCAGCGGGATACTACGAGCAGTACTTC. The encoded protein is CSVSPAGYYEQYF.

This clonotype was picked up a small number of times. The chain joins TRBV20-1 to TRBJ2-2; D ambiguous. This CDR3 spans 13 amino acids. V dropped 3 bases and J dropped 2 bases, with 7 bases sitting between them. Germline CDR1 and CDR2: DFQATT and SNEGSKA (reference sequence). CDR3: CSASNGNTGELFF. The DNA for the CDR3 is TGCAGTGCTAGTAACGGTAACACCGGGGAGCTGTTTTTT.

This clonotype was recorded at least ten times. The chain employs TRBV10-3 and TRBJ2-1; D gene unclear. Deletions cut 3 bases from V and 0 bases from J, with 12 bases between. CDR1 and CDR2 (germline): ENHRY, SYGVKD. The CDR3 has 16 amino acids. CDR3 region: CAISDGPSSSYNEQFF. In DNA form, the CDR3 reads TGTGCCATCAGTGACGGTCCATCCTCCTCCTACAATGAGCAGTTCTTC.

In nucleotides, the CDR3 is TGTGCCAGCAGTTTATTGTGGAGGGGGAACTACGAGCAGTACTTC. Amino acid sequence: CASSLLWRGNYEQYF. The V call is TRBV27, the J call TRBJ2-7; either TRBD1 or TRBD2 may supply D (6 bases each). CDR1 MNHEY and CDR2 SMNVEV come from the germline V gene (reference sequence). The CDR3 sequence is 15 residues long. The V gene lost 1 base and the J gene lost 3 bases, with 13 bases spanning the gap.

The chain uses TRBV12-3 or TRBV12-4 and TRBJ2-1; no clear D gene. V shed 3 bases and J shed 7 bases, with 13 bases lying between them. The CDR3 consists of 14 residues. The CDR3 spells CASSLVTHVNEQFF. The CDR3 DNA sequence: TGTGCCAGCAGTTTGGTGACCCACGTAAATGAGCAGTTCTTC.

The chain combines TRBV30 with TRBJ2-3, with TRBD2 identical over 7 bases. Germline V gene lookup returns CDR1 GTSNPN and CDR2 SVGIG (reference sequence). The trim removed 3 bases at V and 2 bases at J, leaving 8 bases unmatched. The CDR3 is made up of 15 amino acids. DNA for the CDR3: TGTGCCTGGAGGGGAGCGGGGATGTTCACAGATACGCAGTATTTT. It is translated as CAWRGAGMFTDTQYF.

This clonotype was found a few times. This chain links TRBV6-5 with TRBJ1-1; 7 nucleotides line up with TRBD1. Germline CDR1 MNHEY, CDR2 SVGAGI. CDR3 length: 15 amino acids. The V gene end was trimmed by 5 bases and the J gene end by 2 bases; junction bases not matched to a gene: 8. The chain's CDR3 is CASSRQGTKNTEAFF. The CDR3 region has the DNA TGTGCCAGCAGTCGACAGGGTACCAAAAACACTGAAGCTTTCTTT.

This sequence joins TRBV5-6 and TRBJ1-2, with D possibly TRBD1 on 6 matching bases. The germline CDR1 and CDR2 sequences are SGHDT and YYEEEE. V dropped 2 bases and J dropped 4 bases, with 18 bases sitting between them. This CDR3 has 16 amino acids. CDR3 loop: CASSFILQGSIYGYTF. CDR3 sequence (DNA): TGTGCCAGCAGCTTTATCCTGCAGGGGTCGATCTATGGCTACACCTTC.

V usage is TRBV20-1 and J usage is TRBJ2-1; 16 bases agree with TRBD2. The CDR3 length is 19 residues. Trimming cost V 1 base and J 0 bases; bases outside gene matches: 6. Per germline, CDR1 DFQATT and CDR2 SNEGSKA (reference sequence). The CDR3 here is CSARAGTSGRVSSYNEQFF. The CDR3 coding sequence is TGCAGTGCTAGAGCCGGGACTAGCGGGAGGGTCAGCTCCTACAATGAGCAGTTCTTC.

This chain joins TRBV9 and TRBJ2-7, with D possibly called TRBD1 or TRBD2 (5 bases each). The CDR3 loop spans 15 amino acids. Germline V CDR1 and CDR2: SGDLS, YYNGEE. V dropped 1 base and J dropped 4 bases, with 15 bases sitting between them. The CDR3 here is CASSVNTGTTYEQYF. DNA for the CDR3: TGTGCCAGCAGCGTAAACACCGGGACGACTTACGAGCAGTACTTC. Full variable domain (outside the CDR3, taken from reference TRBV9 and TRBJ2-7): DSGVTQTPKHLITATGQRVTLRCSPRSGDLSVYWYQQSLDQGLQFLIQYYNGEERAKGNILERFSAQQFPDLHSELNLSSLELGDSALYFCASSVNTGTTYEQYFGPGTRLTVT.

The chain couples TRBV5-4 to TRBJ1-6, with TRBD1 as a possible D gene (5 bases). Deletions cut 1 base from V and 10 bases from J, with 12 bases between. Germline V gene data show CDR1 as SGHNT and CDR2 as YYREEE (reference sequence). CDR3 length: 14 residues. CDR3 amino acids: CASSLRQGSSPLHF. In nucleotides, the CDR3 is TGTGCCAGCAGCTTGCGGCAGGGATCGTCACCCCTCCACTTT.

The genes are TRBV12-3 or TRBV12-4 and TRBJ2-2; D may match TRBD1 or TRBD2 (5 bases each). The CDR3 is made up of 17 amino acids. Deletions cut 4 bases from V and 4 bases from J, with 19 bases between. The CDR3 DNA follows: TGTGCCAGCAGTTCGCATTCAGGGTCCGCGGGCACCGGGGAGCTGTTTTTT. Translating it yields CASSSHSGSAGTGELFF.

This clonotype turned up a few times. The V gene is TRBV20-1, the J gene TRBJ2-7; TRBD1 agrees at 7 bases. The CDR3 runs to 12 residues. Germline V lookup: CDR1 DFQATT, CDR2 SNEGSKA (reference sequence). V lost 6 bases and J lost 4; bases outside the gene matches: 6. For the CDR3, the DNA is TGCAGTGCCGCGGACAGGATTTACGAGCAGTACTTC. It codes for CSAADRIYEQYF.

This chain links TRBV30 with TRBJ2-7, with D tentatively TRBD1 (6 bases). V was trimmed by 4 bases and J by 2 bases, leaving 21 bases between them. This CDR3 is 16 amino acids long. CDR1 GTSNPN and CDR2 SVGIG come from the germline V gene (reference sequence). The CDR3 region is CAWTKERTVPTYEQYF. The CDR3 coding sequence is TGTGCCTGGACCAAAGAGAGGACAGTGCCCACCTACGAGCAGTACTTC.

The genes are TRBV7-2 and TRBJ1-4; a possible D gene is TRBD1 (6 bases). The CDR3 loop spans 15 amino acids. Trimming shortened V by 3 bases and J by 3 bases, and 11 bases separated the two germline ends. The V gene's germline CDR1 is SGHTA and CDR2 FQGNSA. CDR3 in DNA: TGTGCCAGCAGCTTTATTGGACAGTCTAATGAAAAACTGTTTTTT. Its translation is CASSFIGQSNEKLFF.

The chain carries TRBV2 and TRBJ2-1; D is possibly TRBD1 or TRBD2 (6 bases each). The CDR3 length is 19 residues. Germline V CDR1 and CDR2: SNHLY, FYNNEI. Trimming took off 3 bases at V and 6 bases at J, with 27 bases between the two ends. The DNA for the CDR3 is TGTGCCAGCAGTGACCCAGCCTTGAGGGGGGTAGCGCGGGGCAATGAGCAGTTCTTC. Translated, it gives CASSDPALRGVARGNEQFF.

In this sample, this clonotype turned up many times. This chain joins TRBV5-1 and TRBJ2-7; D gene ambiguous. The CDR3 runs to 14 residues. Per the germline V gene, CDR1 is SGHRS and CDR2 is YFSETQ. Trimming shortened V by 1 base and J by 2 bases, and 10 bases separated the two germline ends. CDR3 residues: CASSLNSGAYEQYF. The CDR3 DNA follows: TGCGCCAGCAGCTTGAATAGTGGGGCCTACGAGCAGTACTTC.

The chain uses TRBV7-9 and TRBJ2-7; 8 bases agree with TRBD1. Germline CDR1 reads SEHNR; CDR2 reads FQNEAQ (reference sequence). This CDR3 has 17 amino acids. The V segment lost 1 base and the J segment 0 bases; nucleotides outside the gene matches: 8. CDR3 region: CASSLVGAGTGSYEQYF. DNA for the CDR3: TGTGCCAGCAGCTTAGTCGGGGCCGGGACAGGCTCCTACGAGCAGTACTTC.

This clonotype was seen only a few times. This chain links TRBV24-1 with TRBJ1-2; the D gene is possibly TRBD1 (6 bases). The V gene's germline CDR1 is KGHDR and CDR2 SFDVKD. The germline V and J ends were trimmed by 3 bases and 4 bases, with 11 bases remaining between them. The CDR3 has 14 amino acids. The CDR3 loop is CATSDDGTSYGYTF. The CDR3 DNA sequence: TGTGCCACCAGTGATGACGGGACAAGCTATGGCTACACCTTC.

The CDR3 DNA reads as TGTGCCAGCAGCCATCCTGACAGGGGGGACCACGAGCAGTACTTC. Its translation: CASSHPDRGDHEQYF. The V and J genes are TRBV7-9 and TRBJ2-7, with 9 bases that match TRBD1. The V gene's germline CDR1 is SEHNR and CDR2 FQNEAQ (reference sequence). Losses at the gene ends were 5 bases for V and 5 bases for J; bases not matched to a gene: 10. The CDR3 consists of 15 residues.

This clonotype was observed a handful of times. V gene TRBV20-1 combines with J gene TRBJ2-7; the D gene is possibly TRBD2 (5 bases). Germline V lookup: CDR1 DFQATT, CDR2 SNEGSKA (reference sequence). The CDR3 covers 14 residues. The ends were cut back, 0 bases at V and 2 bases at J, with 11 bases in the middle. CDR3 region: CSARDRPRAYEQYF. The CDR3 DNA reads as TGCAGTGCTAGAGATCGACCGAGGGCCTACGAGCAGTACTTC.

This rearrangement joins TRBV14 to TRBJ2-1; D uncertain. The CDR3 is 12 amino acids. The germline gives CDR1 SGHDN, CDR2 FVKESK. Trimming removed 7 bases at V and 3 bases at J, with 7 bases between. The CDR3 coding sequence is TGTGCCAGCAACAACCTCTACAATGAGCAGTTCTTC. Translation gives CASNNLYNEQFF.

This clonotype was detected only a few times. The chain couples TRBV20-1 to TRBJ2-2; a possible D gene is TRBD2 (7 bases). The CDR3 contains 13 residues. Per the germline V gene, CDR1 is DFQATT and CDR2 is SNEGSKA (reference sequence). V was cut by 2 bases and J by 5 bases, with 9 bases left in between. The CDR3 loop reads CSARRGGTGELFF. As DNA, the CDR3 is TGCAGTGCTAGAAGGGGGGGGACCGGGGAGCTGTTTTTT.

There are a few counts of this clonotype. The chain joins TRBV30 to TRBJ2-1; D uncertain. This CDR3 spans 14 amino acids. Trimming took 3 bases from V and 4 from J, leaving 13 bases between them. Germline V lookup: CDR1 GTSNPN, CDR2 SVGIG (reference sequence). The CDR3 here is CAWSLTPGYNEQFF. CDR3 coding DNA: TGTGCCTGGAGCCTAACCCCGGGTTACAATGAGCAGTTCTTC.

V is TRBV6-2 or TRBV6-3 and J is TRBJ1-1, with D possibly TRBD1 on 5 matching bases. V was shortened by 3 bases and J by 4 bases, with 12 bases between the two germline ends. Germline V CDR1 and CDR2: MNHEY, SVGEGT. The length of the CDR3 is 14 residues. The CDR3 loop reads CASSYGGIGTEAFF. CDR3 coding DNA: TGTGCCAGCAGTTATGGGGGAATTGGCACTGAAGCTTTCTTT.

The sample holds a few counts of this clonotype. The chain carries TRBV18 and TRBJ2-3; D unresolved. Trimming took 6 bases from V and 6 from J, leaving 10 bases between them. This CDR3 comprises 12 residues. Germline V gene lookup returns CDR1 KGHSH and CDR2 LQKENI. The CDR3 DNA follows: TGTGCCAGCTCTACCCCCTCGGATACGCAGTATTTT. As protein: CASSTPSDTQYF. The entire variable domain, with the rest obtained from reference TRBV18 and TRBJ2-3, is as follows: NAGVMQNPRHLVRRRGQEARLRCSPMKGHSHVYWYRQLPEEGLKFMVYLQKENIIDESGMPKERFSAEFPKEGPSILRIQQVVRGDSAAYFCASSTPSDTQYFGPGTRLTVL.

The V and J genes are TRBV7-9 and TRBJ2-5; possible D gene TRBD1, 6 bases. This CDR3 is built from 15 residues. Germline V gene lookup returns CDR1 SEHNR and CDR2 FQNEAQ (reference sequence). V dropped 4 bases and J dropped 5 bases, with 17 bases sitting between them. The CDR3 region is CASSSGTPQGETQYF. CDR3 sequence (DNA): TGTGCCAGCAGCTCAGGGACACCTCAGGGGGAGACCCAGTACTTC.

V usage is TRBV7-3 and J usage is TRBJ2-1; 11 positions agree with TRBD2. The germline V gene encodes CDR1 SGHTA and CDR2 FQGTGA. The length of the CDR3 is 15 residues. V dropped 5 bases and J dropped 6; count of bases not matched to a gene: 6. CDR3: CASSPTSGSSNEQFF. The CDR3 nucleotides read TGTGCCAGCAGCCCAACTAGCGGGAGTAGCAATGAGCAGTTCTTC.